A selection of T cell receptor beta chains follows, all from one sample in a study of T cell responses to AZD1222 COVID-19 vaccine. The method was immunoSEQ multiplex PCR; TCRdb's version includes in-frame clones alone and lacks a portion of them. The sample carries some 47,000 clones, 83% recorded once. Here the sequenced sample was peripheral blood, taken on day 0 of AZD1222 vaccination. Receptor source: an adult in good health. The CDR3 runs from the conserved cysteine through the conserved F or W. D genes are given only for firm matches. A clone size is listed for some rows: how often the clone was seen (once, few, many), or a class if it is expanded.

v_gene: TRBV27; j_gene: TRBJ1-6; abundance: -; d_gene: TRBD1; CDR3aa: CASSLEQGRSPLHF; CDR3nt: TGTGCCAGCAGTTTAGAACAGGGGCGGTCACCCCTCCACTTT
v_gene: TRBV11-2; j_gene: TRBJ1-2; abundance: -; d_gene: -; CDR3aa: CASSSTRTPFGYTF; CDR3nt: TGTGCCAGCAGCTCCACAAGGACCCCATTCGGCTACACCTTC
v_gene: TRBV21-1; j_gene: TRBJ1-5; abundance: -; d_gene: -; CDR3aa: CASSKSRAGGKQPQHF; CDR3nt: TGTGCCAGCAGCAAATCACGCGCAGGGGGGAAACAGCCCCAGCATTTT
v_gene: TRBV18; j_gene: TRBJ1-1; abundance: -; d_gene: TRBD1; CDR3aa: CASSPFQGAGEAFF; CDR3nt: TGTGCCAGCTCACCATTCCAGGGGGCTGGTGAAGCTTTCTTT
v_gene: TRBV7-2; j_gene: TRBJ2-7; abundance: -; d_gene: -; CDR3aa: CASSLLRSGEQYF; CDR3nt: TGTGCCAGCAGCTTGCTTCGGAGCGGCGAGCAGTACTTC
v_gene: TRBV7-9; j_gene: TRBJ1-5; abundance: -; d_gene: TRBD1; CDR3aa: CASSGGQNSNQPQHF; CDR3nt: TGTGCCAGCAGTGGGGGACAGAATAGCAATCAGCCCCAGCATTTT
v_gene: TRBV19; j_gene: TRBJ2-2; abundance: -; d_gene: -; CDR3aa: CASKSRDLISGTGELFF; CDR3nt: TGTGCCAGTAAGTCCCGGGACCTCATCTCAGGGACCGGGGAGCTGTTTTTT
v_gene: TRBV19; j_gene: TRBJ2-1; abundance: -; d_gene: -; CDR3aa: CASSIQGGGPEQFF; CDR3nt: TGTGCCAGTAGTATCCAGGGAGGGGGACCTGAGCAGTTCTTC
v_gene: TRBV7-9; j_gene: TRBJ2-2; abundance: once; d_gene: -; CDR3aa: CASSLYVNLNTGELFF; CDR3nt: TGTGCCAGCAGCCTGTATGTGAACCTGAACACCGGGGAGCTGTTTTTT
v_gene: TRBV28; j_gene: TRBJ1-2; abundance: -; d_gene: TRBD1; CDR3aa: CASSPIFRTGSYGYTF; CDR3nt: TGTGCCAGCAGTCCCATCTTCCGGACAGGATCCTATGGCTACACCTTC
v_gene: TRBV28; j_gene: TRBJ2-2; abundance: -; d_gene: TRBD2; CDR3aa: CASRRQGGSGELFF; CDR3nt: TGTGCCAGCCGGAGGCAGGGAGGGTCCGGGGAGCTGTTTTTT
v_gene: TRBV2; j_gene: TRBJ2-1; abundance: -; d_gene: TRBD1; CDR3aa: CASMPGQGNHEQFF; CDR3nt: TGTGCCAGCATGCCGGGACAGGGTAACCATGAGCAGTTCTTC
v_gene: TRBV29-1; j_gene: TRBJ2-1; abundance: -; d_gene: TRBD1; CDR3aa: CSLRTGTGGHNEQFF; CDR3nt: TGCAGCCTCCGAACGGGGACAGGGGGCCACAATGAGCAGTTCTTC
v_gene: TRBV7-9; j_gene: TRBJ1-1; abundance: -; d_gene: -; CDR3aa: CASSFGQSGAFF; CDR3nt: TGTGCCAGCAGCTTTGGACAAAGTGGGGCTTTCTTT
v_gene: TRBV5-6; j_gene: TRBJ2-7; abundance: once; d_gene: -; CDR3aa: CASSLGTIQPPEQYF; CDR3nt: TGTGCCAGCAGCCTCGGGACCATACAACCCCCCGAGCAGTACTTC
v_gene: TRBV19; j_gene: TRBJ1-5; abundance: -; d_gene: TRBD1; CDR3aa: CASSLEGDRGIGPQHF; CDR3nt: TGTGCCAGTAGTCTGGAGGGGGACAGGGGTATAGGGCCCCAGCATTTT
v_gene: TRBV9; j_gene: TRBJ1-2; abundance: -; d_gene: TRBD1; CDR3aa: CASSPPQGAGYGYTF; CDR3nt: TGTGCCAGCAGCCCTCCACAGGGGGCCGGCTATGGCTACACCTTC
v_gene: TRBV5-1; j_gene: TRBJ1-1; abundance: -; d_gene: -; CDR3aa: CATKPGSEKGITEAFF; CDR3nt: TGCGCCACCAAGCCGGGCTCAGAAAAGGGTATCACTGAAGCTTTCTTT
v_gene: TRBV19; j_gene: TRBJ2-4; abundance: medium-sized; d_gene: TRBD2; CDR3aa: CASSIGEGHMAKNIQYF; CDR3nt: TGTGCCAGTAGTATAGGGGAGGGGCACATGGCCAAAAACATTCAGTACTTC
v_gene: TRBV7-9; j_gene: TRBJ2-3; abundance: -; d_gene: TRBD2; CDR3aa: CASSLARRGGTDTQYF; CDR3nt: TGTGCCAGCAGCTTAGCACGTCGGGGGGGCACAGATACGCAGTATTTT
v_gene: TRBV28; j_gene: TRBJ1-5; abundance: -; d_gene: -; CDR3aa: CASCPLGVNSNQPQHF; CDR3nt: TGTGCCAGCTGCCCCTTAGGAGTAAATAGCAATCAGCCCCAGCATTTT
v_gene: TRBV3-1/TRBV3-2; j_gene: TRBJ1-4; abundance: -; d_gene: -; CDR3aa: CASRGRMGNEKLFF; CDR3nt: TGTGCCAGCAGGGGCAGGATGGGGAATGAAAAACTGTTTTTT
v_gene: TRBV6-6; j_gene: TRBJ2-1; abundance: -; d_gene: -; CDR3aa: CASSSYLDEQFF; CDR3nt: TGTGCCAGCAGCAGTTACCTAGATGAGCAGTTCTTC
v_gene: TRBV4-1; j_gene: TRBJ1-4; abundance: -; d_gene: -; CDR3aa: CASSQDYSGGEKLFF; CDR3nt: TGCGCCAGCAGCCAAGATTACAGTGGAGGTGAAAAACTGTTTTTT
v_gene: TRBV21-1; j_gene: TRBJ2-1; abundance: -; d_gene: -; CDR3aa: CASSKGGPNSYNEQFF; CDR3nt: TGTGCCAGCAGCAAGGGGGGGCCTAACTCCTACAATGAGCAGTTCTTC
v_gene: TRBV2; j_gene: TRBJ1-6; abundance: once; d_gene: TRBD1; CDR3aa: CASSEAQPGQGSPLHF; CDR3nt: TGTGCCAGCAGTGAAGCGCAACCGGGACAGGGGTCACCCCTCCACTTT
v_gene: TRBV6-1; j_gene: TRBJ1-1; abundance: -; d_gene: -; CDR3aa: CASSEVLVNTEAFF; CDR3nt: TGTGCCAGCAGTGAAGTTCTCGTGAACACTGAAGCTTTCTTT
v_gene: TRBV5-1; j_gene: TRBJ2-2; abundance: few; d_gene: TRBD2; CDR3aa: CASSLDRTGGTGELFF; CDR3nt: TGCGCCAGCAGCTTGGATCGGACGGGAGGTACCGGGGAGCTGTTTTTT
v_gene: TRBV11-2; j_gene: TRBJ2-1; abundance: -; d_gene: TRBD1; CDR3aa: CASSSPRDRGLNEQFF; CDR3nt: TGTGCCAGCAGTTCACCCCGGGACAGGGGGCTCAATGAGCAGTTCTTC
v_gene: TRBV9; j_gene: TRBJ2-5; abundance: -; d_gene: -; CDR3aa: CASSEGHRSETQYF; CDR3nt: TGTGCCAGCAGCGAGGGACACCGGTCGGAGACCCAGTACTTC
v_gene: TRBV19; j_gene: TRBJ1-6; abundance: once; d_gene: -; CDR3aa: CASRPNQRDNSPLHF; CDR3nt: TGTGCCAGTAGGCCGAATCAACGGGATAATTCACCCCTCCACTTT
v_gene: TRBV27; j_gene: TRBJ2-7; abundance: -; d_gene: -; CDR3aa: CASSLTSGNYEQYF; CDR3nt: TGTGCCAGCAGTCTAACGTCGGGGAACTACGAGCAGTACTTC
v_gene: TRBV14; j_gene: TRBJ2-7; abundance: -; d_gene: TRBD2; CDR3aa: CASSQERGLAGIEQYF; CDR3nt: TGTGCCAGCAGCCAAGAAAGGGGACTAGCGGGGATCGAGCAGTACTTC
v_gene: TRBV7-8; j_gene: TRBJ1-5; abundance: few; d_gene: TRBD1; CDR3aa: CASSFGTGHSNQPQHF; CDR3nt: TGTGCCAGCAGCTTCGGGACAGGGCATAGCAATCAGCCCCAGCATTTT
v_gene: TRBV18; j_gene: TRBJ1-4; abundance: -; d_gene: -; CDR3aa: CASSTGGGEGANEKLFF; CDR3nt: TGTGCCAGCTCAACGGGAGGAGGGGAGGGGGCTAATGAAAAACTGTTTTTT
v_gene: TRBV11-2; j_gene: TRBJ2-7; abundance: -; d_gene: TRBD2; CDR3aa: CASSLSSSGHEQYF; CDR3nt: TGTGCCAGCAGCTTATCGAGTAGCGGGCACGAGCAGTACTTC
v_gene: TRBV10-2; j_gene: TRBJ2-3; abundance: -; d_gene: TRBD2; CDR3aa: CAIRRTSDTDTQYF; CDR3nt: TGCGCCATCCGCCGGACTAGCGATACAGATACGCAGTATTTT
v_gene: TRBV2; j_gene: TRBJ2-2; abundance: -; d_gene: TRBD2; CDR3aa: CASSDSSGTGELFF; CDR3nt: TGTGCCAGCAGTGATTCTAGCGGCACCGGGGAGCTGTTTTTT
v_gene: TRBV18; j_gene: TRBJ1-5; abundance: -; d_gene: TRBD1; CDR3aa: CASSPTTGTGGNQPQHF; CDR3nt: TGTGCCAGCTCACCTACGACAGGGACGGGAGGCAATCAGCCCCAGCATTTT
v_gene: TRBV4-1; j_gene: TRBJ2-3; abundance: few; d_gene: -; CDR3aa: CASSQDRDPDTDTQYF; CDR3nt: TGCGCCAGCAGCCAAGACCGGGATCCAGACACAGATACGCAGTATTTT
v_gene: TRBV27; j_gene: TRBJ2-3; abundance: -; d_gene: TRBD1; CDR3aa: CASSPGPGTGADTDTQYF; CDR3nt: TGTGCCAGCAGTCCTGGACCCGGGACAGGGGCCGACACAGATACGCAGTATTTT
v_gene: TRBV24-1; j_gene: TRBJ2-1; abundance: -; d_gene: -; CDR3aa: CATSGLPSSYNEQFF; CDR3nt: TGTGCCACCAGTGGGCTGCCTAGCTCCTACAATGAGCAGTTCTTC
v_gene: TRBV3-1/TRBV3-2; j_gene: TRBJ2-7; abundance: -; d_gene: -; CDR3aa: CASSQVYIKGYEQYF; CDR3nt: TGTGCCAGCAGCCAGGTGTATATAAAGGGCTACGAGCAGTACTTC
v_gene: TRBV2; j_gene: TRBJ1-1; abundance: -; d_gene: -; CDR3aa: CASRGEWGTTEAFF; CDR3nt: TGTGCCAGCAGGGGCGAGTGGGGGACGACTGAAGCTTTCTTT
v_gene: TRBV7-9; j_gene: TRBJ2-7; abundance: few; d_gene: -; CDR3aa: CASSLEAGLHYEQYF; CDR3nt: TGTGCCAGCAGCTTAGAGGCAGGACTACATTACGAGCAGTACTTC
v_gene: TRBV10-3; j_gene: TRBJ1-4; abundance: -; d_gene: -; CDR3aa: CAISEWDPGHPATNEKLFF; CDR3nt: TGTGCCATCAGCGAGTGGGACCCGGGACACCCGGCAACTAATGAAAAACTGTTTTTT
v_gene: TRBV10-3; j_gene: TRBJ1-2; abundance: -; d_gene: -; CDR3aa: CAISESLGGANGYTF; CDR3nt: TGTGCCATCAGTGAGTCCTTGGGGGGCGCCAATGGCTACACCTTC
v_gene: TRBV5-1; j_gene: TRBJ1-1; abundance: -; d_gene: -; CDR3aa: CASSLRAGMGNTEAFF; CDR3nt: TGCGCCAGCAGCTTGAGGGCCGGTATGGGGAACACTGAAGCTTTCTTT
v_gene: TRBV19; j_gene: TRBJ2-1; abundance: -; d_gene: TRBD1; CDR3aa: CATDRGGNEQFF; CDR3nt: TGTGCCACCGACAGGGGTGGGAATGAGCAGTTCTTC
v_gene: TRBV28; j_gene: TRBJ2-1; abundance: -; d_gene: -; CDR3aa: CASSLQREQFF; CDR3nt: TGTGCCAGCAGCCTGCAACGTGAGCAGTTCTTC
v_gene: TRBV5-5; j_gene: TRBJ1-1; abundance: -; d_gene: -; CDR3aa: CASSQTAMNTEAFF; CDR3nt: TGTGCCAGCAGCCAGACGGCCATGAACACTGAAGCTTTCTTT
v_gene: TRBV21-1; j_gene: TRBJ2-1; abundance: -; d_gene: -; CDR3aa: CAEPGYLGGPSSYNEQFF; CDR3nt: TGTGCCGAACCGGGGTATCTCGGGGGACCTAGCTCCTACAATGAGCAGTTCTTC
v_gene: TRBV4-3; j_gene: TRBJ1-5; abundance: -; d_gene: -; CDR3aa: CASSRGSNQPQHF; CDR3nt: TGCGCCAGCAGCCGGGGGAGCAATCAGCCCCAGCATTTT
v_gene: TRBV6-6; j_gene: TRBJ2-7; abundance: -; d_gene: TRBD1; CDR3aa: CASSYRGQPYEQYF; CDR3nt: TGTGCCAGCAGTTATAGGGGACAGCCCTACGAGCAGTACTTC
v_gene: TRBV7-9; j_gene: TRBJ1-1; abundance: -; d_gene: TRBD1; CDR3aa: CASSSRQGPTEAFF; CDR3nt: TGTGCCAGCAGCTCTCGACAGGGTCCCACTGAAGCTTTCTTT